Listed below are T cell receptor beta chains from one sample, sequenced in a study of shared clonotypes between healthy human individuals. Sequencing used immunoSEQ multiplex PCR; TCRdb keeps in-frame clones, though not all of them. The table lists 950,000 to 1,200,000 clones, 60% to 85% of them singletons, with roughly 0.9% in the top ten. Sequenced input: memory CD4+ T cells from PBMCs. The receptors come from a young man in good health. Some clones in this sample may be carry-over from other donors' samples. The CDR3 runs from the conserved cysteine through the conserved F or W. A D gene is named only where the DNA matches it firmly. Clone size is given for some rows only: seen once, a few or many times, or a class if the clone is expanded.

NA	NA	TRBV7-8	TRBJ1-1	TGTGCCAGCAGCTTAGGAGGGGACCGACTTAGGGCTTTCTTT	CASSLGGDRLRAFF
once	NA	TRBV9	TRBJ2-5	TGTGCCAGCAGCGTAGGGGCCCGGGGTGAGACCCAGTACTTC	CASSVGARGETQYF
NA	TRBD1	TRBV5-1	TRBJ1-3	TGCGCCAGCAGCACCGGGACAGTTGGAAACACCATATATTTT	CASSTGTVGNTIYF
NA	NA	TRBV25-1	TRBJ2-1	TGTGCCAGCAGTTTTCCCTACAATGAGCAGTTCTTC	CASSFPYNEQFF
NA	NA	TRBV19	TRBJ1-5	TGTGCCAGTAGTACCCTGGGGGGACCGAGAAGCAATCAGCCCCAGCATTTT	CASSTLGGPRSNQPQHF
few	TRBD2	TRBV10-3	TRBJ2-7	TGTGCCGCCGGCCCAGCTAGCGGGAGTTACGAGCAGTACTTC	CAAGPASGSYEQYF
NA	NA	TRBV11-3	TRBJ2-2	TGTGCCAGCAGCGGAAACCGGGACACAGGGCTGTTTTTT	CASSGNRDTGLFF
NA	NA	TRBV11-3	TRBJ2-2	TGTGCCAGCAGCTTAGGGCTAGGCCTCGCGAACACCGGGGAGCTGTTTTTT	CASSLGLGLANTGELFF
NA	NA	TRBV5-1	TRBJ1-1	TGCGCCAGCAGCGCCGGGCTAAACACTGAAGCTTTCTTT	CASSAGLNTEAFF
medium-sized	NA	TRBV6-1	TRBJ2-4	TGTGCCAGCCTCAGGGGAAACATTCAGTACTTC	CASLRGNIQYF
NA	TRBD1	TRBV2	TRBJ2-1	TGTGCCAGCAGTGAAGTGACAGGGGGGAATGAGCAGTTCTTC	CASSEVTGGNEQFF
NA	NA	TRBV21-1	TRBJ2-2	TGTGCCAGCAGCAAACTGAGACTAGCGGGCACCGGGGAGCTGTTTTTT	CASSKLRLAGTGELFF
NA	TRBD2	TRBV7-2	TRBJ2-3	TGTGCCAGCAGCCCTCCACCCCTAGCGGGAGGGCGACGAACAGATACGCAGTATTTT	CASSPPPLAGGRRTDTQYF
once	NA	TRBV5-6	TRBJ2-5	TGTGCCAGCAGCGGACTAAACAACCAAGAGACCCAGTACTTC	CASSGLNNQETQYF